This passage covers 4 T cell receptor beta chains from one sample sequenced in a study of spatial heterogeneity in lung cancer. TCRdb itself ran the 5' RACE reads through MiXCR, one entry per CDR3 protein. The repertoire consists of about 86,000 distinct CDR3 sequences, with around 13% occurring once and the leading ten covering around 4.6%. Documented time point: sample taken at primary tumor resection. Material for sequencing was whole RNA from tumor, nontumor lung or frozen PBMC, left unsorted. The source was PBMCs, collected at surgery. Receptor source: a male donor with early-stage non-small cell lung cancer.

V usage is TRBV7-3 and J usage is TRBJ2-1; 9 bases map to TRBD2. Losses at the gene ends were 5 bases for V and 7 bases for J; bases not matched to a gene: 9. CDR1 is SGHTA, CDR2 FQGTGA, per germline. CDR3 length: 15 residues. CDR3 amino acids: CASSLSGRLPNEQFF. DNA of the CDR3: TGTGCCAGCAGCCTCAGCGGGAGGCTTCCTAATGAGCAGTTCTTC.

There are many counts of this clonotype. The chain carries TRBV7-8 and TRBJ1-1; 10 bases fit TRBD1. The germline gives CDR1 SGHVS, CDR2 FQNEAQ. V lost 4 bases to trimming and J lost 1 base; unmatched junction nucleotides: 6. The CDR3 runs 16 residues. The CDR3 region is CASSSRDRGSNTEAFF. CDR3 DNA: TGTGCCAGCAGCTCACGGGACAGGGGATCGAACACTGAAGCTTTCTTT.

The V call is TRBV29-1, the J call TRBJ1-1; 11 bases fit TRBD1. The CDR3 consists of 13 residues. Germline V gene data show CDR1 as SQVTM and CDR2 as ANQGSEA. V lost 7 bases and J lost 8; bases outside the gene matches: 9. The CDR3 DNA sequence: TGCAGCGGGGGGGACAGGGGGTTCACGGAAGCTTTCTTT. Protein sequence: CSGGDRGFTEAFF.

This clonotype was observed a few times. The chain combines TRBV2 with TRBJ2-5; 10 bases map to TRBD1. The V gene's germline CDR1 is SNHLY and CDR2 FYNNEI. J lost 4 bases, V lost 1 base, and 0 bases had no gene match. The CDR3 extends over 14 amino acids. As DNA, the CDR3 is TGTGCCAGCAGTGAAGGGACAGGGGGAGAGACCCAGTACTTC. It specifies CASSEGTGGETQYF.